The source of this TCR beta chain is a study of Graves' ophthalmopathy and Graves' hyperthyroidism. Hyperthyroidism in these 18- to 65-year-old patients was newly diagnosed, lasting under 2 months. This clonotype was seen repeatedly, ten times or more. Using RNA transcripts, the TCR beta CDR3 regions were amplified. RT-PCR in the first round used HTBI primers; a second-round multiplex PCR followed. MiXCR, run by TCRdb on the multiplex PCR reads, gives a single entry per CDR3 protein. This sample carries about 620,000 distinct CDR3 sequences, about 24% of them seen once, and the ten largest clones take approximately 7%. The sequencing input was peripheral blood. The receptor comes from a young woman with stable Graves' hyperthyroidism. Some clones in this sample may be carry-over from other donors' samples.

The CDR3 nucleotides read TGTGCCAGCAGTTACACTGTCACAGGGAACACTGAAGCTTTCTTT. Protein product: CASSYTVTGNTEAFF. This chain links TRBV6-5 with TRBJ1-1; tentative D call: TRBD1 (5 bases). The CDR3 spans 15 residues. V lost 2 bases and J lost 1, with 11 bases in between. From germline, CDR1 is MNHEY and CDR2 SVGAGI.